This passage covers 9 T cell receptor beta chains from one sample sequenced in a study of regulatory T cells in long-lasting Graves disease. Time point denoted: newly diagnosed GD, antithyroid drugs for less than 3 months. RNA isolated from PBMCs was used to make the TCR library. Arm-PCR with iRepertoire HTBI primers amplified the CDR3 regions for these TCR beta libraries. In TCRdb, the multiplex PCR reads were re-called with MiXCR into one record per CDR3 protein. The sample shows a few hundred thousand distinct CDR3 sequences, 13% to 15% of them seen only once. This sample was shared with a second study, whose subject was T cells in Graves' hyperthyroidism and ophthalmopathy.

The specimen was peripheral blood mononuclear cells (PBMCs), collected at new diagnosis, from a patient treated with antithyroid drugs. The receptors stem from a woman in her fifties or sixties with Graves disease.

This clonotype was observed many times. The V call is TRBV7-2, the J call TRBJ2-1; 10 nucleotides line up with TRBD2. Per the germline V gene, CDR1 is SGHTA and CDR2 is FQGNSA. J was trimmed by 4 bases and V by 1 base; bases with no gene match: 4. CDR3 length: 16 amino acids. The CDR3 protein is CASSLVGSGRYNEQFF. The CDR3 coding sequence is TGTGCCAGCAGCTTAGTGGGTAGCGGGAGGTACAATGAGCAGTTCTTC.

This rearrangement joins TRBV27 to TRBJ1-6; perhaps TRBD1 as D (5 bases). The germline V gene has CDR1 MNHEY and CDR2 SMNVEV (reference sequence). The CDR3 length is 13 residues. Trimming cost V 8 bases and J 5 bases, with 10 bases left between them. As DNA, the CDR3 is TGTGCCAGCTGGACACACAATAATTCACCCCTCCACTTT. Translating gives CASWTHNNSPLHF.

This clonotype came up many times. The V and J genes are TRBV11-2 and TRBJ1-2; D is uncertain. The CDR3 consists of 13 residues. Between the trimmed V and J ends, which lost 3 bases and 0 bases, there was a span of 5 bases. CDR1 and CDR2 from the germline V gene are SGHAT and FQNNGV. This CDR3 is CASSFGPNYGYTF. CDR3 DNA sequence: TGTGCCAGCAGCTTCGGACCTAACTATGGCTACACCTTC.

This clonotype occurred a few times. The CDR3 sequence is CATSWAGGEQYF. CDR3 bases: TGTGCCACCAGTTGGGCAGGAGGCGAGCAGTACTTC. The rearrangement uses TRBV24-1 and TRBJ2-7; possible D gene TRBD2, 5 bases. V lost 6 bases to trimming and J lost 6 bases, with 11 bases between them. Germline lookup yields CDR1 KGHDR and CDR2 SFDVKD. CDR3 length equals 12 residues.

At least ten counts were recorded for this clonotype. The gene calls are TRBV5-5 and TRBJ2-5; D tentatively fits TRBD1 or TRBD2 (5 bases each). The CDR3 length is 14 residues. CDR1 is SGHKS and CDR2 is YYEKEE in the germline V gene (reference sequence). The V gene lost 2 bases and the J gene lost 7 bases, with 15 bases spanning the gap. CDR3: CASSFVPGRGTQYF. The CDR3 coding sequence is TGTGCCAGCAGCTTCGTGCCGGGGCGTGGGACCCAGTACTTC.

CDR3 sequence reads: CASKLPGTRRYEQYF. The CDR3 nucleotides are TGTGCCAGCAAACTACCCGGGACCCGACGGTACGAGCAGTACTTC. This chain uses TRBV6-2 or TRBV6-3 with TRBJ2-7; D is possibly TRBD1 or TRBD2 (5 bases each). CDR1 and CDR2 from the germline V gene are MNHEY and SVGEGT. The CDR3 is 15 amino acids. The germline V and J ends were trimmed by 7 bases and 4 bases, with 20 bases remaining between them.

This clonotype was counted many times. The chain uses TRBV28 and TRBJ2-7; 9 bases fit TRBD1. The CDR3 has 16 residues. Trimming cost V 0 bases and J 3 bases; bases outside gene matches: 6. Germline assignment: CDR1 MDHEN and CDR2 SYDVKM. The CDR3 DNA follows: TGTGCCAGCAGTTTATGGGGTTCGGACAGGGGCTACGAGCAGTACTTC. Protein sequence: CASSLWGSDRGYEQYF.

This clonotype was counted ten times or more. Written as DNA, the CDR3 is TGTGCCAGTAGTATGGGACTAGCGGAACAAGAGACCCAGTACTTC. Amino acids: CASSMGLAEQETQYF. The V call is TRBV19, the J call TRBJ2-5, with 11 bases lining up with TRBD2. CDR1 LNHDA and CDR2 SQIVND come from the germline V gene (reference sequence). The CDR3 loop spans 15 amino acids. J was trimmed by 2 bases and V by 3 bases; bases with no gene match: 2.

This clonotype was observed a handful of times. This could be a read error, since a much larger clone is one nucleotide away. The rearrangement uses TRBV7-9 and TRBJ2-1; D gene uncertain. The better agreement between TRBJ2-5 and the DNA end casts doubt on the J call. Germline CDR1 SEHNR, CDR2 FQNEAQ (reference sequence). CDR3 length: 13 residues. For the CDR3, the DNA is TGTACCAGCAGCTTGACACTCCAAGAGACCCAGTACTTC. Its translation: CTSSLTLQETQYF.